This is a list of T cell receptor beta chains from one sample in a study of T cell clusters in autoimmune cytopenias. After re-calling the multiplex PCR reads, TCRdb lists one entry per CDR3 protein, DNA absent. In all, the sample yields around 9,800 distinct CDR3 sequences. These same records also appear under a second study, on T cell repertoires in aging, cancer and after chemotherapy.

The specimen sequenced was peripheral blood. The receptors come from a human donor in good health. The CDR3 runs from the conserved cysteine through the conserved F or W. Rows give clone size only sometimes, using once, few, many, or a class for an expanded clone.

j_gene: TRBJ1-2
abundance: -
v_gene: TRBV28
CDR3aa: CASSPGGLRSYGYTF

j_gene: TRBJ2-5
abundance: -
v_gene: TRBV5-1
CDR3aa: CASSFGTGSVEETQYF

j_gene: TRBJ2-5
abundance: -
v_gene: TRBV15
CDR3aa: CATRGQGFPETQYF

j_gene: TRBJ1-2
abundance: medium-sized
v_gene: TRBV6-1
CDR3aa: CAGTAGIGGYTF

j_gene: TRBJ2-5
abundance: -
v_gene: TRBV2
CDR3aa: CARGLQETQYF

j_gene: TRBJ1-5
abundance: -
v_gene: TRBV10-3
CDR3aa: CAIRAGGGNQPQHF

j_gene: TRBJ2-5
abundance: -
v_gene: TRBV7-9
CDR3aa: CASSASGLQETQYF

j_gene: TRBJ2-2
abundance: -
v_gene: TRBV12-3/TRBV12-4
CDR3aa: CASCPGLNTGELFF

j_gene: TRBJ1-5
abundance: -
v_gene: TRBV19
CDR3aa: CASLSPGVGQPQHF

j_gene: TRBJ2-1
abundance: -
v_gene: TRBV24-1
CDR3aa: CATSFGGNEQFF

j_gene: TRBJ2-7
abundance: -
v_gene: TRBV4-2
CDR3aa: CASSPPARAYEQYF

j_gene: TRBJ2-3
abundance: -
v_gene: TRBV29-1
CDR3aa: CSVAAGTDTQYF

j_gene: TRBJ2-7
abundance: -
v_gene: TRBV6-5
CDR3aa: CASSSLEGRSYEQYF

j_gene: TRBJ2-5
abundance: -
v_gene: TRBV25-1
CDR3aa: CASSDRTRETQYF

j_gene: TRBJ2-7
abundance: -
v_gene: TRBV5-6
CDR3aa: CASSFLNYEQYF

j_gene: TRBJ2-1
abundance: medium-sized
v_gene: TRBV6-5
CDR3aa: CATHGRGYNEQFF

j_gene: TRBJ2-7
abundance: -
v_gene: TRBV29-1
CDR3aa: CSVSGQYEQYF

j_gene: TRBJ2-3
abundance: -
v_gene: TRBV7-9
CDR3aa: CASSLVGGLGADTQYF

j_gene: TRBJ2-3
abundance: -
v_gene: TRBV7-9
CDR3aa: CASSLYRTGDSDTQYF

j_gene: TRBJ2-6
abundance: medium-sized
v_gene: TRBV6-2/TRBV6-3
CDR3aa: CASSYGTSGPSGANVLTF

j_gene: TRBJ1-1
abundance: -
v_gene: TRBV6-6
CDR3aa: CASSRQGPEAFF

j_gene: TRBJ1-4
abundance: medium-sized
v_gene: TRBV13
CDR3aa: CASGYDGKLFF

j_gene: TRBJ1-1
abundance: medium-sized
v_gene: TRBV12-3/TRBV12-4
CDR3aa: CASSSEDRVRDTEAFF